A single sample gave rise to the 6 T cell receptor beta chains below, sequenced in a study of blood T cells in healthy people across ages. With a J-beta primer mix and a sample-barcoded 5' primer, a second PCR ran about 7 to 11 cycles. Each CDR3 protein gets one entry after TCRdb re-called the 5' RACE reads with MiXCR. Of approximately 400,000 distinct CDR3 sequences in the sample, roughly half were seen once. Sequencing input: blood. Source of these receptors: a man in his sixties in good health.

In its sample, this clonotype was seen once. The CDR3 loop reads CASGRGLTGSYEQYF. In DNA form, the CDR3 reads TGTGCCAGCGGCCGTGGGCTAACGGGCTCCTACGAGCAGTACTTC. This chain connects TRBV11-2 to TRBJ2-7; D unresolved. The CDR3 covers 15 residues. With 8 bases removed from V and 0 bases from J, the gap between germline ends came to 17 bases. The V gene's germline CDR1 is SGHAT and CDR2 FQNNGV.

This clonotype was seen more than once but under ten times. The rearrangement joins TRBV7-2 to TRBJ2-3; 9 bases line up with TRBD2. Germline-derived CDR1 and CDR2 are SGHTA and FQGNSA. V lost 1 base to trimming and J lost 0 bases; unmatched junction nucleotides: 5. The CDR3 totals 17 residues. The CDR3 DNA is TGTGCCAGCAGCTTAGTTCGACTAGCGGTGAGCACAGATACGCAGTATTTT. Translated: CASSLVRLAVSTDTQYF.

The rearrangement uses TRBV5-4 and TRBJ1-1; 8 bases match TRBD1. The germline CDR1 and CDR2 sequences are SGHNT and YYREEE (reference sequence). Germline trimming cut 4 bases from V and 3 bases from J; bases unmatched to any gene: 8. CDR3 length: 15 amino acids. The CDR3 region is CASSPRQGTDTEAFF. CDR3 DNA: TGTGCCAGCAGCCCCCGACAGGGGACGGACACTGAAGCTTTCTTT.

The chain uses TRBV7-6 and TRBJ2-7, with D perhaps TRBD1 (6 bases). This CDR3 contains 15 residues. Germline CDR1 and CDR2: SGHVS and FNYEAQ. Trimming removed 5 bases at V and 5 bases at J, with 19 bases between. This CDR3 is CASSRPGRGNHEQYF. CDR3 nucleotide sequence: TGTGCCAGCAGCCGCCCCGGCAGGGGAAACCACGAGCAGTACTTC.

J is TRBJ2-3 and V is TRBV10-3; D is undetermined. V lost 3 bases to trimming and J lost 9 bases, with 19 bases between them. CDR1 ENHRY and CDR2 SYGVKD come from the germline V gene. The CDR3 is 15 residues long. This CDR3 is CAISDLPPDTATQYF. The CDR3 region has the DNA TGTGCCATCAGTGACCTACCCCCAGACACCGCAACGCAGTATTTT.

The rearrangement uses TRBV11-2 and TRBJ2-1; D gene ambiguous. Germline V gene sequence: CDR1 SGHAT, CDR2 FQNNGV. V was pared by 1 base and J by 6 bases, with 10 bases between. The CDR3 loop spans 14 amino acids. CDR3 residues: CASSLGDSSNEQFF. The CDR3 DNA sequence: TGTGCCAGCAGCTTAGGTGATAGCTCCAATGAGCAGTTCTTC.